The 16 T cell receptor beta chains in this list originate from one sample, sequenced in a study of T cell repertoires in cytomegalovirus infection (dated by TCRdb to between 2018 and 2021). For sequencing, an Illumina HiSeq 1500 was employed. TCRdb reran the public reads through fastp at Q25 and MiXCR, keeping productive beta chains. Rows are unified per CDR3 protein, each entry keeping the most common DNA and genes. The sample table lists under 800,000 distinct CDR3 sequences, about 24% of them with a count of one. The ten biggest clones cover roughly 8% of the sample. What was sequenced was CD8+ T cells from PBMCs. The receptors come from a human donor in good health (CMV status not recorded). Some clones in this sample may be carry-over from other donors' samples.

Ten or more counts support this clonotype. This sequence joins TRBV7-9 and TRBJ2-2, with 8 bases matching TRBD2. The CDR3 spans 15 residues. CDR1 and CDR2 (germline): SEHNR, FQNEAQ (reference sequence). V trimming: 5 bases; J trimming: 5 bases; junction bases outside the gene matches: 7. CDR3 nucleotide sequence: TGTGCCAGCAGCACTCCTATAGCGGGGACCGGGGAGCTGTTTTTT. This encodes CASSTPIAGTGELFF.

This chain links TRBV12-3 or TRBV12-4 with TRBJ2-2; D is unclear. This CDR3 has 15 residues. Trimming shortened V by 3 bases and J by 6 bases, and 14 bases separated the two germline ends. CDR3 DNA sequence: TGTGCCAGCAGTTTGGGCAGTCACGCGGCCGGGGAGCTGTTTTTT. As protein: CASSLGSHAAGELFF.

This clonotype was recorded a few times. The chain has TRBV5-6 and TRBJ2-5, with 10 bases aligning to TRBD2. The ends lost 2 bases at V and 0 bases at J; junction bases unmatched: 7. The germline gives CDR1 SGHDT, CDR2 YYEEEE. This CDR3 region has 17 residues. The chain's CDR3 is CASSFIAGGLYQETQYF. The CDR3 region has the DNA TGTGCCAGCAGCTTCATAGCGGGGGGTCTGTACCAAGAGACCCAGTACTTC.

V and J are TRBV7-8 and TRBJ2-7; D unclear. The CDR3 is made up of 11 amino acids. Germline V gene lookup returns CDR1 SGHVS and CDR2 FQNEAQ. Deletions cut 6 bases from V and 8 bases from J, with 11 bases between. CDR3 loop: CASSSSFKQYV. The CDR3 bases are TGTGCCAGCAGTTCGTCCTTCAAGCAGTACGTC.

This clonotype was seen ten or more times. The rearrangement joins TRBV7-9 to TRBJ2-7, with TRBD1 as a possible D gene (6 bases). CDR1 and CDR2 (germline): SEHNR, FQNEAQ (reference sequence). Between the trimmed V and J ends, which lost 5 bases and 4 bases, there was a span of 9 bases. The CDR3 covers 12 residues. Here the CDR3 reads CASSNRDYEQYV. CDR3 DNA sequence: TGTGCCAGCAGCAACAGGGATTACGAGCAGTACGTC.

In its sample, this clonotype was seen many times. V and J are TRBV11-2 and TRBJ2-1, with D perhaps matching TRBD1 (6 bases). CDR3 length equals 16 residues. V lost 5 bases to trimming and J lost 5 bases, with 19 bases between them. CDR1 is SGHAT, CDR2 FQNNGV, per germline. The CDR3 DNA sequence: TGTGCCAGCAGCGAGATGGGGGCCGTCGGCAACAATGAGCAGTTCTTC. Its translation: CASSEMGAVGNNEQFF.

The chain employs TRBV29-1 and TRBJ1-2; D may be TRBD1 (5 bases). Germline V gene lookup returns CDR1 SQVTM and CDR2 ANQGSEA. This CDR3 is 13 amino acids long. V gave up 6 bases and J gave up 3 bases, with 14 bases separating them. The CDR3 sequence: CSVRDLHDYGYTF. The CDR3 DNA sequence: TGCAGCGTAAGGGACCTACATGACTATGGCTACACCTTC.

As regards this clonotype: With a much larger clone just one base away, this may be a read error. The chain recombines TRBV5-6 with TRBJ2-1, with D unclear. The CDR3 totals 11 residues. The germline V and J ends were trimmed by 4 bases and 7 bases, with 6 bases remaining between them. Germline V gives CDR1 SGHDT, CDR2 YYEEEE. The CDR3 loop reads CASSKRNEQFF. The CDR3 DNA is TGTGCCAGCAGCAAAAGGAATGAGCAGTTCTTC.

CDR3 sequence: CSAREFTLTSGATDTQYF. CDR3 DNA: TGCAGTGCTAGAGAGTTTACACTGACTAGCGGGGCCACAGATACGCAGTATTTT. The V gene is TRBV20-1, the J gene TRBJ2-3, with 11 bases identical to TRBD2. The germline V gene has CDR1 DFQATT and CDR2 SNEGSKA (reference sequence). The J segment lost 2 bases and the V segment lost 0 bases, leaving 10 bases of the junction unmatched. CDR3 length: 18 residues.

J is TRBJ2-3 and V is TRBV27; 9 positions agree with TRBD2. The trim removed 4 bases at V and 6 bases at J, leaving 2 bases unmatched. CDR1 is MNHEY and CDR2 is SMNVEV in the germline V gene (reference sequence). The CDR3 has 13 amino acids. The CDR3 loop is CASSYAGGDTQYF. In DNA form, the CDR3 reads TGTGCCAGCAGTTACGCGGGGGGGGATACGCAGTATTTT.

The chain uses TRBV2 and TRBJ2-3, with TRBD1 matching over 7 bases. Germline CDR1 is SNHLY and CDR2 is FYNNEI. V lost 10 bases and J lost 1; bases outside the gene matches: 11. The CDR3 sequence is 15 residues long. CDR3 in DNA: TGTGCCAACAGCTTCGACAGGGAAGGCACAGATACGCAGTATTTT. It translates to CANSFDREGTDTQYF.

This clonotype was seen a handful of times. This chain links TRBV28 with TRBJ2-1; D unclear. Looked up from germline, CDR1 is MDHEN and CDR2 is SYDVKM. The ends were cut back, 3 bases at V and 2 bases at J, with 11 bases in the middle. The CDR3 covers 15 residues. CDR3 sequence (DNA): TGTGCCAGCAGTTTCTCGAAGTATACCTACAATGAGCAGTTCTTC. Its protein is CASSFSKYTYNEQFF.

The V call is TRBV28, the J call TRBJ2-3, with TRBD2 matching 12 bases. This CDR3 comprises 18 residues. Germline-derived CDR1 and CDR2 are MDHEN and SYDVKM. Trimming cost V 3 bases and J 1 base; bases outside gene matches: 8. Here the CDR3 reads CASSFPTSGGTGTDTQYF. The CDR3 DNA reads TGTGCCAGCAGTTTCCCGACTAGCGGGGGCACGGGCACAGATACGCAGTATTTT.

The table lists this clonotype with a few counts. V and J are TRBV4-2 and TRBJ2-3; 8 bases are shared with TRBD2. CDR3 length: 15 residues. CDR1 and CDR2 (germline): LGHNA, YNFKEQ. The V segment lost 5 bases and the J segment 0 bases; nucleotides outside the gene matches: 4. The CDR3 is CASSSTSGSTDTQYF. DNA of the CDR3: TGTGCCAGCAGCTCAACTAGCGGAAGCACAGATACGCAGTATTTT.

This clonotype has just a few counts. CDR3: CSVADSAYVTDTQYF. DNA for the CDR3: TGCAGCGTTGCGGACAGCGCATATGTTACAGATACGCAGTATTTT. The genes are TRBV29-1 and TRBJ2-3; a possible D gene is TRBD1 (6 bases). In germline, CDR1 is SQVTM, CDR2 ANQGSEA. V lost 4 bases and J lost 3, with 17 bases in between. This CDR3 contains 15 residues.

The chain carries TRBV7-9 and TRBJ1-2, with 8 bases identical to TRBD1. CDR1 is SEHNR, CDR2 FQNEAQ, per germline (reference sequence). This CDR3 region has 13 residues. The junction had 6 bases not matched to a gene; V was cut back by 6 bases and J by 6 bases. CDR3 loop: CASRKPGQDGYTF. CDR3 in DNA: TGTGCCAGCAGGAAACCGGGACAGGATGGCTACACCTTC.